These 18 T cell receptor beta chains share one sample of origin, sequenced in a study of cytomegalovirus exposure and HLA in healthy donors. A multiplex PCR was run with 60 Vbeta primers and 13 Jbeta primers. The data were produced by immunoSEQ multiplex PCR, yet TCRdb's version contains in-frame clones alone and is incomplete. Of 150,000 to 200,000 clones in the sample, approximately 79% were seen once. Input material: PBMCs. The receptors here all came from a man between 35 and 55 years old in good health and CMV-seropositive.

The chain links TRBV15 to TRBJ2-7; 11 bases line up with TRBD1. In germline, CDR1 is LNHNV, CDR2 YYDKDF (reference sequence). The junction had 23 bases not matched to a gene; V was cut back by 3 bases and J by 4 bases. The CDR3 is made up of 21 amino acids. The CDR3 DNA sequence: TGTGCCACCAGCAGGGCGTTCGGCTTGGACAGGGGGCCTCGTTTTGTATACGAGCAGTACTTC. Its translation is CATSRAFGLDRGPRFVYEQYF.

The genes are TRBV6-5 and TRBJ2-7, with a tentative D call TRBD1 (7 bases). Trimming took off 5 bases at V and 5 bases at J, with 16 bases between the two ends. Per the germline V gene, CDR1 is MNHEY and CDR2 is SVGAGI. This CDR3 region has 14 residues. The CDR3 DNA is TGTGCCAGCAGTAAGACAGGGAGGTTGCACGAGCAGTACTTC. This translates into CASSKTGRLHEQYF.

This sequence joins TRBV9 and TRBJ1-1; a weak D match, TRBD1 (6 bases). The V end was cut by 0 bases, the J end by 11 bases, with 14 bases between. In germline, CDR1 is SGDLS, CDR2 YYNGEE. The CDR3 has 13 residues. The CDR3 DNA follows: TGTGCCAGCAGCGTAGAGTCTGCGGGGGCCGCTTTCTTT. Encoded protein: CASSVESAGAAFF.

Here the CDR3 reads CASSFGTLNNSPLHF. The CDR3 DNA sequence: TGTGCCAGCAGCTTCGGGACACTCAATAATTCACCCCTCCACTTT. This chain links TRBV7-2 with TRBJ1-6; a possible D gene is TRBD1 (6 bases). This CDR3 is 15 amino acids long. Per the germline V gene, CDR1 is SGHTA and CDR2 is FQGNSA. V was clipped by 3 bases and J by 5 bases, with 11 bases between them.

V is TRBV9 and J is TRBJ1-6; no firm D call. Germline V gene lookup returns CDR1 SGDLS and CDR2 YYNGEE. V was cut by 0 bases and J by 8 bases, with 12 bases left in between. The CDR3 covers 15 residues. CDR3 sequence (DNA): TGTGCCAGCAGCGTAGAACAATTTGAGGATTCACCCCTCCACTTT. Its protein product is CASSVEQFEDSPLHF.

This chain uses TRBV27 with TRBJ1-6, with D tentatively TRBD1 (5 bases). This CDR3 spans 17 amino acids. Germline CDR1 and CDR2: MNHEY and SMNVEV (reference sequence). Trimming removed 3 bases from V and 6 bases from J, with 18 bases in between. The CDR3 reads CASSFQPRQHRNSPLHF. As DNA, the CDR3 is TGTGCCAGCAGTTTCCAGCCCCGACAGCATCGTAATTCACCCCTCCACTTT.

The CDR3 nucleotides are TGTGCCAGCAGCTGGCAGGGGAGCTCTGGAAACACCATATATTTT. As protein: CASSWQGSSGNTIYF. The rearrangement links TRBV11-2 to TRBJ1-3; D possibly corresponds to TRBD1 (6 bases). The germline V and J ends were trimmed by 4 bases and 0 bases, with 10 bases remaining between them. The CDR3 length is 15 residues. Germline V gene sequence: CDR1 SGHAT, CDR2 FQNNGV.

The gene calls are TRBV9 and TRBJ2-7; 12 bases fit TRBD1. V gave up 0 bases and J gave up 5 bases; unmatched junction bases: 3. The CDR3 contains 15 residues. Germline-derived CDR1 and CDR2 are SGDLS and YYNGEE. The CDR3: CASSVEGQGAHEQYF. In DNA, the CDR3 is TGTGCCAGCAGCGTAGAGGGACAGGGGGCCCACGAGCAGTACTTC.

The rearrangement joins TRBV6-6 to TRBJ1-1; TRBD1 matches at 7 bases. V lost 5 bases, J lost 2 bases, and 8 bases stayed unmatched. This CDR3 contains 15 residues. Germline CDR1 is MNHNY and CDR2 is SVGAGI (reference sequence). In DNA, the CDR3 is TGTGCCAGCAGTCCCGGGGACAGACCCAACACTGAAGCTTTCTTT. Encoded protein: CASSPGDRPNTEAFF.

J is TRBJ2-3 and V is TRBV4-3; tentatively, D is TRBD2 (6 bases). The germline V and J ends were trimmed by 0 bases and 9 bases, with 10 bases remaining between them. The CDR3 is 13 amino acids. From germline, CDR1 is LGHNA and CDR2 YSLEER. CDR3 sequence: CASSQEWRGTQYF. In DNA form, the CDR3 reads TGCGCCAGCAGCCAAGAATGGCGGGGAACGCAGTATTTT.

This clone was counted once. J is TRBJ2-1 and V is TRBV11-3, with 10 bases identical to TRBD2. V lost 1 base, J lost 5 bases, and 2 bases stayed unmatched. The CDR3 consists of 15 residues. Germline values: CDR1 SGHNT, CDR2 YENEEA. The CDR3 here is CASSLGTSGNNEQFF. The CDR3 DNA follows: TGTGCCAGCAGCTTAGGGACTAGCGGTAACAATGAGCAGTTCTTC.

This clone was picked up a small number of times. This chain uses TRBV4-3 with TRBJ1-2; a weak D match, TRBD1 (5 bases). V was trimmed by 0 bases and J by 4 bases, leaving 6 bases between them. The CDR3 has 13 amino acids. Germline-derived CDR1 and CDR2 are LGHNA and YSLEER. The CDR3 nucleotides read TGCGCCAGCAGCCAAGAGACAGCCTATGGCTACACCTTC. This gives the protein CASSQETAYGYTF.

This clone was found once. The chain joins TRBV15 to TRBJ2-1; 8 positions match TRBD1. This CDR3 region has 15 residues. Germline V gives CDR1 LNHNV, CDR2 YYDKDF (reference sequence). J gave up 7 bases and V 5 bases, and 10 bases lay outside the gene matches. The CDR3 here is CATSGSGTGGNEQFF. Written as DNA, the CDR3 is TGTGCCACCAGCGGTTCCGGGACAGGAGGAAATGAGCAGTTCTTC. Based on the CDR3 plus reference TRBV15 and TRBJ2-1, the full variable domain is DAMVIQNPRYQVTQFGKPVTLSCSQTLNHNVMYWYQQKSSQAPKLLFHYYDKDFNNEADTPDNFQSRRPNTSFCFLDIRSPGLGDTAMYLCATSGSGTGGNEQFFGPGTRLTVL.

This clone was found a few times. The same CDR3 can be traced to other DNA sequences in this sample. This chain links TRBV9 with TRBJ2-7; 11 positions agree with TRBD1. The germline V gene has CDR1 SGDLS and CDR2 YYNGEE. This CDR3 comprises 14 residues. V was clipped by 2 bases and J by 4 bases; unmatched bases: 2. CDR3 DNA: TGTGCCAGCAGCGTCGGACAGGGGGCTTACGAGCAGTACTTC. This codes for CASSVGQGAYEQYF.

The rearrangement joins TRBV5-6 to TRBJ1-1; a possible D gene is TRBD1 (6 bases). The V end was cut by 3 bases, the J end by 4 bases, with 13 bases between. Germline lookup yields CDR1 SGHDT and CDR2 YYEEEE. The CDR3 totals 14 residues. The CDR3 DNA follows: TGTGCCAGCAGCTCCCTCCGAGGGGGCACTGAAGCTTTCTTT. This translates into CASSSLRGGTEAFF.

CDR3 DNA: TGTGCCAGCAGCTTGCCCAGCGGGGTTGCCGGGGAGCTGTTTTTT. This encodes CASSLPSGVAGELFF. V is TRBV5-8 and J is TRBJ2-2; 7 bases agree with TRBD2. Germline V CDR1 and CDR2: SGHTS, YDEGEE. The length of the CDR3 is 15 residues. Trimming removed 1 base from V and 6 bases from J; junction bases left unmatched: 6.

This clone came up a few times. This chain links TRBV15 with TRBJ2-1, with 15 bases lining up with TRBD2. CDR3 length equals 18 residues. The germline CDR1 and CDR2 sequences are LNHNV and YYDKDF (reference sequence). V trimming: 5 bases; J trimming: 9 bases; junction bases outside the gene matches: 14. CDR3 loop: CATSGLGLAGGRGTEQFF. The DNA for the CDR3 is TGTGCCACCAGCGGTCTGGGACTAGCGGGGGGTCGGGGGACTGAGCAGTTCTTC. Full variable domain (remainder filled in from reference TRBV15 and TRBJ2-1): DAMVIQNPRYQVTQFGKPVTLSCSQTLNHNVMYWYQQKSSQAPKLLFHYYDKDFNNEADTPDNFQSRRPNTSFCFLDIRSPGLGDTAMYLCATSGLGLAGGRGTEQFFGPGTRLTVL.

The genes are TRBV5-1 and TRBJ2-3; D perhaps matches TRBD2 (5 bases). Germline loops: CDR1 SGHRS, CDR2 YFSETQ. The CDR3 runs 14 residues. Trimming took off 7 bases at V and 0 bases at J, with 12 bases between the two ends. CDR3 region: CASRDQASTDTQYF. The CDR3 nucleotides read TGCGCCAGCCGGGATCAAGCAAGCACAGATACGCAGTATTTT.